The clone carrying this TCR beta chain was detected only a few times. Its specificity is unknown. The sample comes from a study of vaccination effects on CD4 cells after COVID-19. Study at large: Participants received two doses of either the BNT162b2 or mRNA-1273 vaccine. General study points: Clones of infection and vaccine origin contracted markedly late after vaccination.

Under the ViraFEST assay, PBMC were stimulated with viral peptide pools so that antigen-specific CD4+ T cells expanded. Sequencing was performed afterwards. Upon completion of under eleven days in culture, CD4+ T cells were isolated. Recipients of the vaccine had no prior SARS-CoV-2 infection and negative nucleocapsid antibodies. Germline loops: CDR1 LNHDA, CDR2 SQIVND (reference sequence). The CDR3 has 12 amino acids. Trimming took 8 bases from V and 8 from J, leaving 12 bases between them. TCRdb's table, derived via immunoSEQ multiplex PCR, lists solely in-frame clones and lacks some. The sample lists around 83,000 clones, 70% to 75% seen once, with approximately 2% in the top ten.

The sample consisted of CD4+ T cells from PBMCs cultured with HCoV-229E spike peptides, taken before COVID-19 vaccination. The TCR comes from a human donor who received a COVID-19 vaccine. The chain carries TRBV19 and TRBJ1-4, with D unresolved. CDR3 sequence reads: CASVGREEKLFF. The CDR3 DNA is TGTGCCAGTGTGGGCCGGGAAGAAAAACTGTTTTTT.